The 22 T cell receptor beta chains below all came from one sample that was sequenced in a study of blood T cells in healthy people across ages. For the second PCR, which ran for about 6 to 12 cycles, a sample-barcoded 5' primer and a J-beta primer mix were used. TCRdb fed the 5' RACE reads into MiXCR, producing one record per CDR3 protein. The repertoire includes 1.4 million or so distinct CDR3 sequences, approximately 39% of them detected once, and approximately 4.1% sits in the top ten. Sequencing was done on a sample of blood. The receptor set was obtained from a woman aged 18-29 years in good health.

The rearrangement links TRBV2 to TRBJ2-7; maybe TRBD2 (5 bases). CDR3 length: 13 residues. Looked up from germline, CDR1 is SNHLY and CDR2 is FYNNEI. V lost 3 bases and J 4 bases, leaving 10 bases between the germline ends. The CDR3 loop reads CASSDGEKYEQYF. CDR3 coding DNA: TGTGCCAGCAGTGATGGGGAGAAATACGAGCAGTACTTC.

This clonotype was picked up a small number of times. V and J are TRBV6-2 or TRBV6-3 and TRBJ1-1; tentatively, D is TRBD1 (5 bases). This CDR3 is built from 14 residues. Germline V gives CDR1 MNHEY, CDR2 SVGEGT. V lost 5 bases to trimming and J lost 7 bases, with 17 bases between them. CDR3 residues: CASSPSPRGVEAFF. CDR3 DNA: TGTGCCAGCAGTCCCTCCCCTCGGGGGGTTGAAGCTTTCTTT.

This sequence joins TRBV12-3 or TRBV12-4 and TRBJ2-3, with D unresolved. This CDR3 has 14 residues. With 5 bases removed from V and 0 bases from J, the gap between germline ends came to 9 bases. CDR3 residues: CASSQKTSTDTQYF. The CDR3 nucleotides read TGTGCCAGCAGTCAAAAGACAAGCACAGATACGCAGTATTTT.

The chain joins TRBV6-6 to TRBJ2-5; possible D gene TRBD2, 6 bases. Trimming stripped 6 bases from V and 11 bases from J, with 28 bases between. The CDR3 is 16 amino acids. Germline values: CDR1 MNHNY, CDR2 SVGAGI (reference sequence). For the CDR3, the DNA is TGTGCCAGCAGCCCCACTGGGACTCGGGTCGTCTATGAGCAGTACTTC. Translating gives CASSPTGTRVVYEQYF.

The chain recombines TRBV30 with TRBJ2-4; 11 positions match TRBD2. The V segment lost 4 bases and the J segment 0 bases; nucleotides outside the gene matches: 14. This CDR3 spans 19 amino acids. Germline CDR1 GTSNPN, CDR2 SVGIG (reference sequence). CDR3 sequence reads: CAWKPGLAVTNLAKNIQYF. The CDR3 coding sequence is TGTGCCTGGAAGCCGGGACTAGCGGTTACTAACCTAGCCAAAAACATTCAGTACTTC.

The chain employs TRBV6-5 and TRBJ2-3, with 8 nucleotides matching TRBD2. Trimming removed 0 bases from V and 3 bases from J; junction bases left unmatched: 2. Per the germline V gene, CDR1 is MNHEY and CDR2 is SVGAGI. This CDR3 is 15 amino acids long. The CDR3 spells CASSYSRGATDTQYF. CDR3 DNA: TGTGCCAGCAGTTACTCGCGGGGGGCGACAGATACGCAGTATTTT.

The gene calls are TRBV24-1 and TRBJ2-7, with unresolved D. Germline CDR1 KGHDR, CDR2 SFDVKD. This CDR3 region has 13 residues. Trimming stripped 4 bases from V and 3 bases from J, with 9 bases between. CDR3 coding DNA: TGTGCCACCAGTGAAAGCAACGGCTACGAGCAGTACTTC. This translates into CATSESNGYEQYF.

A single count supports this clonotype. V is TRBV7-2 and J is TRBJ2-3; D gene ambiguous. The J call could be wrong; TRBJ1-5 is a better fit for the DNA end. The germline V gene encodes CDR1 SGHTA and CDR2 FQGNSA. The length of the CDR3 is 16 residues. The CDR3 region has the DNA TGTGCCAGCAGCTTAGTGTCTGCGGCTAGCACAGATACGCAGCATTTT. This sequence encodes CASSLVSAASTDTQHF.

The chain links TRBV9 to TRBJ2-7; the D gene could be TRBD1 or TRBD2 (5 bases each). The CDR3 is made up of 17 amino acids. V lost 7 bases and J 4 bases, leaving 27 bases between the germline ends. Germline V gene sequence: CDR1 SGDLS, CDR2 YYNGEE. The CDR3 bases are TGTGCCAGCGGTACCTATTTCGGGACGCCTATGAGGTACGAGCAGTACTTC. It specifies CASGTYFGTPMRYEQYF.

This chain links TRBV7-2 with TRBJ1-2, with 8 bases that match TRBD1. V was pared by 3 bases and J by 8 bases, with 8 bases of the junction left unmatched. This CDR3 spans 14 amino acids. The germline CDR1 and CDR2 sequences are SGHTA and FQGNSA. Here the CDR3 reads CASSFWTGTDGYTF. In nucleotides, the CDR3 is TGTGCCAGCAGCTTCTGGACAGGGACAGACGGCTACACCTTC.

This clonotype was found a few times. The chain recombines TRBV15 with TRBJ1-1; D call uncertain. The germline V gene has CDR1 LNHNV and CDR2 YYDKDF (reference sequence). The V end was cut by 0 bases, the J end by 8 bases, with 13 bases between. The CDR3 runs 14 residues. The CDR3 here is CATSRDRRVPEAFF. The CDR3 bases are TGTGCCACCAGCAGAGATAGAAGGGTTCCCGAAGCTTTCTTT.

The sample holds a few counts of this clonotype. CDR3 in amino acids: CSAGQGAADTQYF. The CDR3 DNA is TGCAGTGCTGGACAGGGGGCCGCAGATACGCAGTATTTT. The rearrangement joins TRBV20-1 to TRBJ2-3; TRBD1 aligns across 11 bases. Per germline, CDR1 DFQATT and CDR2 SNEGSKA (reference sequence). This CDR3 is 13 amino acids long. V dropped 5 bases and J dropped 4; count of bases not matched to a gene: 2.

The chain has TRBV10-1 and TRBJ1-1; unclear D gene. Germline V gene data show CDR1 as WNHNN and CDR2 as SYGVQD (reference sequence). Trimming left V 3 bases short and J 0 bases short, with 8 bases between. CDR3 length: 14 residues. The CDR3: CASSEPGMNTEAFF. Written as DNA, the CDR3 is TGCGCCAGCAGTGAACCAGGTATGAACACTGAAGCTTTCTTT.

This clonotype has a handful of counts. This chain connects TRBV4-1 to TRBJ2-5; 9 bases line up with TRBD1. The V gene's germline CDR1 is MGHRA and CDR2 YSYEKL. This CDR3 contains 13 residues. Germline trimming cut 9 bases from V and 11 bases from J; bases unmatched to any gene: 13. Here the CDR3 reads CASRDRVVNEQYF. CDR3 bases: TGCGCCAGTCGGGACAGGGTAGTCAATGAGCAGTACTTC.

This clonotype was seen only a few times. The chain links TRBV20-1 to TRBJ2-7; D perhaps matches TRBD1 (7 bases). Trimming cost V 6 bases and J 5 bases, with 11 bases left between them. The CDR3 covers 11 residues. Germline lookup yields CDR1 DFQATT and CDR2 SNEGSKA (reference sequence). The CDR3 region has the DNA TGCAGTGCCGGAGGGGGCGACGAGCAGTACTTC. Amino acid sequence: CSAGGGDEQYF.

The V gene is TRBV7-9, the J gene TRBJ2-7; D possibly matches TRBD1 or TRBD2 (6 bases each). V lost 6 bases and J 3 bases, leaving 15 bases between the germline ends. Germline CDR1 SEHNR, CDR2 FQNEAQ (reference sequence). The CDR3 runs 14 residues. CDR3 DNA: TGTGCCAGCAGTTTTGACAGGAGGGACTACGAGCAGTACTTC. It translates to CASSFDRRDYEQYF.

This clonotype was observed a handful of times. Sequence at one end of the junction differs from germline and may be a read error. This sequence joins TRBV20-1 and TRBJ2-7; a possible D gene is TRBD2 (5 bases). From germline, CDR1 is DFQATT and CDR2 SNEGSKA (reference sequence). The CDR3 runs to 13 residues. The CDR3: CSTRYTSSYEQYF. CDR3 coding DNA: TGCAGTACTAGGTACACTAGCTCCTACGAGCAGTACTTC.

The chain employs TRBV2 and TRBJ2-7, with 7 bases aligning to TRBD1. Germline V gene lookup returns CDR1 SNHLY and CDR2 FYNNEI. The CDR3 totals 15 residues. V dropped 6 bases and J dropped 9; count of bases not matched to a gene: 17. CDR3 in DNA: TGTGCCAGCAGCGCCTCCGGGACAGCACCAGGGGGGCAGTACTTC. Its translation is CASSASGTAPGGQYF.

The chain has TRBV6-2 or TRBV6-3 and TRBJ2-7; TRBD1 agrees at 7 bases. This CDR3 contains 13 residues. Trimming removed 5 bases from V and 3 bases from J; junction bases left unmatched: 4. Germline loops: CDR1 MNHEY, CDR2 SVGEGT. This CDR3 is CASSRDSHYEQYF. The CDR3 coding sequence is TGTGCCAGCAGTCGGGACAGCCACTACGAGCAGTACTTC.

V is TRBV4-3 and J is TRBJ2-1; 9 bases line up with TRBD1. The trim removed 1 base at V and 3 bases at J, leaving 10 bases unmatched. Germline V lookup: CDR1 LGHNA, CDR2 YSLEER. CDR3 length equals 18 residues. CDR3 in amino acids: CASSQGRTGEGVYNEQFF. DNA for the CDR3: TGCGCCAGCAGCCAAGGGCGGACAGGGGAAGGAGTCTACAATGAGCAGTTCTTC.

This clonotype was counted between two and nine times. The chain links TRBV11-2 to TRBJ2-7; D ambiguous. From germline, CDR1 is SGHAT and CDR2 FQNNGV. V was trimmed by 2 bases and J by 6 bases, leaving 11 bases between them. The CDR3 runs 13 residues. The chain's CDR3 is CASSLIRWSEQYF. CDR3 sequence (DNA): TGTGCCAGCAGCTTAATAAGGTGGAGCGAGCAGTACTTC. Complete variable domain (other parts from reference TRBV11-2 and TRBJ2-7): EAGVAQSPRYKIIEKRQSVAFWCNPISGHATLYWYQQILGQGPKLLIQFQNNGVVDDSQLPKDRFSAERLKGVDSTLKIQPAKLEDSAVYLCASSLIRWSEQYFGPGTRLTVT.

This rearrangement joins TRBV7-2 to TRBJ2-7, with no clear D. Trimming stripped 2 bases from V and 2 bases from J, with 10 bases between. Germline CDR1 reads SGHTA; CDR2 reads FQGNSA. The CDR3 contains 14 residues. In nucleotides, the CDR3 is TGTGCCAGCAGCTTATCTTCTGATCCCTACGAGCAGTACTTC. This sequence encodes CASSLSSDPYEQYF.